This T cell receptor beta chain was identified during a study of CXCR3-negative and CXCR3-positive naive CD8 T cells. Study conclusions and caveats: TRB CDR3 hydrophobicity was greater in CXCR3-positive naive cells than in CXCR3-negative naive cells.

The authors prepared UMI-labeled TRB cDNA libraries by 5' RACE. Each CDR3 protein gets one entry in TCRdb, which reprocessed the 5' RACE reads and gives no DNA. Recorded for this sample: 150,000 or so distinct CDR3 sequences. A word on this clonotype: Antigen unknown.

The CDR3 sequence is 13 residues long. Germline V gene lookup returns CDR1 SGHDN and CDR2 FVKESK. Triplicates of around 300,000 cells were sorted from each CD8+ T cell subset. The TCR comes from a human donor in good health. Some clones in this sample may be carry-over from other donors' samples. The V and J genes are TRBV14 and TRBJ1-6. Sequencing was done on a sample of naive CXCR3+ CD8+ T cells from blood. The subset: CD45RO-CCR7+CD27+CD95- naive CD8+ T cells expressing CXCR3 (TNR3+). The CDR3 is CASSQVGNSPLHF.